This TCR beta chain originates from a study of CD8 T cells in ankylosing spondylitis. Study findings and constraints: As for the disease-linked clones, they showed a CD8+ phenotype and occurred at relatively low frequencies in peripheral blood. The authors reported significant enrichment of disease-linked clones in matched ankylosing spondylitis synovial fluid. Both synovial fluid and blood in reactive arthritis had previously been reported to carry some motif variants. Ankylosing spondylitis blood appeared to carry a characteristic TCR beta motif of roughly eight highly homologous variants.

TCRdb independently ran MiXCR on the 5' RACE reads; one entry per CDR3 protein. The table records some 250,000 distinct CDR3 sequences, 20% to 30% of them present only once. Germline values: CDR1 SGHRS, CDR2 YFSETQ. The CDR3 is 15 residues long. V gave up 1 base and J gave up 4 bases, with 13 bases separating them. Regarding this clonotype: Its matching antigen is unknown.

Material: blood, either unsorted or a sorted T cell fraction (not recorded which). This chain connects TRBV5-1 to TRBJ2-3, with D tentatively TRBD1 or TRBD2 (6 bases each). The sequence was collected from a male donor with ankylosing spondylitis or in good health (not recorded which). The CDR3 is CASSLIWGAADTQYF. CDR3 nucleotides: TGCGCCAGCAGCTTGATCTGGGGGGCAGCAGATACGCAGTATTTT. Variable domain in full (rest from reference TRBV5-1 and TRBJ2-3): KAGVTQTPRYLIKTRGQQVTLSCSPISGHRSVSWYQQTPGQGLQFLFEYFSETQRNKGNFPGRFSGRQFSNSRSEMNVSTLELGDSALYLCASSLIWGAADTQYFGPGTRLTVL.